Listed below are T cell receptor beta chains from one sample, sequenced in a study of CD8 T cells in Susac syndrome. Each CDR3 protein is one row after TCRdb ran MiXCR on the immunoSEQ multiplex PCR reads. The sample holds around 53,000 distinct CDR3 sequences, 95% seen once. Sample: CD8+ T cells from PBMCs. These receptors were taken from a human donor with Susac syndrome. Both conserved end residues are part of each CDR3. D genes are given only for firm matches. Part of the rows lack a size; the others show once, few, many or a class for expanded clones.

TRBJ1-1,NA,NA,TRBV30,CAWTSSLGTEAFF,TGTGCCTGGACCTCCAGTTTGGGCACTGAAGCTTTCTTT
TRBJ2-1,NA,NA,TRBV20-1,CSARVASMVNEQFF,TGCAGTGCTAGAGTGGCTAGCATGGTAAATGAGCAGTTCTTC
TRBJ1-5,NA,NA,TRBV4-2,CASSQIGDQPQHF,TGTGCCAGCAGCCAGATAGGGGACCAGCCCCAGCATTTT
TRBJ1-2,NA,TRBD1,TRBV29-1,CSASDRVDYGYTF,TGCAGCGCCTCAGACAGGGTCGACTATGGCTACACCTTC
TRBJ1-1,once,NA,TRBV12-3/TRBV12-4,CASSLRQVGVTEVFF,TGTGCCAGCAGTTTACGGCAGGTCGGGGTCACTGAAGTTTTCTTT
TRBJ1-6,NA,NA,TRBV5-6,CASSLGRNSPLHF,TGTGCCAGCAGCTTGGGGAGGAATTCACCCCTCCACTTT
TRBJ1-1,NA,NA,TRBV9,CASSGSGGAEAFF,TGTGCCAGCAGCGGATCTGGGGGCGCTGAAGCTTTCTTT
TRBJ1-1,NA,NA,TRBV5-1,CASSHTASEAFF,TGCGCCAGCAGCCATACAGCGTCTGAAGCTTTCTTT
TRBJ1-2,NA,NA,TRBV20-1,CSAQVNLYGYTF,TGCAGTGCCCAAGTCAACCTCTATGGCTACACCTTC
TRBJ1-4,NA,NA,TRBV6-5,CASSIWGGGEKLFF,TGTGCCAGCAGCATTTGGGGGGGTGGGGAAAAACTGTTTTTT
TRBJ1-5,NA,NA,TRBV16,CASSQFQVQPQHF,TGTGCCAGCAGCCAATTTCAAGTTCAGCCCCAGCATTTT
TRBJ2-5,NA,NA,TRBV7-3,CASSLGSGRETQYF,TGTGCCAGCAGCCTTGGTTCAGGTCGGGAGACCCAGTACTTC
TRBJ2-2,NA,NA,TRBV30,CALRGNTGELFF,TGTGCCCTCCGAGGGAACACCGGGGAGCTGTTTTTT
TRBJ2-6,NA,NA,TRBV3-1,CASSQGTGSGANVLTF,TGTGCCAGCAGCCAAGGGACGGGCTCTGGGGCCAACGTCCTGACTTTC
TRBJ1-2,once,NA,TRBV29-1,CSVEVYGYTF,TGCAGCGTTGAAGTGTATGGCTACACCTTC
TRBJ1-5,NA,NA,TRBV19,CASSIRDGSNQPQHF,TGTGCCAGTAGTATACGGGATGGCAGCAATCAGCCCCAGCATTTT
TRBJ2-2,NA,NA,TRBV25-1,CASKDIGELFF,TGTGCCAGCAAGGATATCGGGGAGCTGTTTTTT
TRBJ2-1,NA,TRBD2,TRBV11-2,CASSPSGGEQFF,TGTGCCAGCAGCCCTAGCGGGGGCGAGCAGTTCTTC
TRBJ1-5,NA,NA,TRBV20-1,CSARDQAGTHQPQHF,TGCAGTGCTAGAGATCAAGCAGGGACGCATCAGCCCCAGCATTTT
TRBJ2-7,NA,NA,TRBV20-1,CSAEGDGSSYEQYF,TGCAGTGCCGAAGGAGACGGGAGCTCCTACGAGCAGTACTTC
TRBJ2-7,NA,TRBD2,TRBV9,CASSDSVSGGPTYEQYF,TGTGCCAGCAGCGACTCCGTTAGCGGGGGGCCTACCTACGAGCAGTACTTC
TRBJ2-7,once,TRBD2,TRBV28,CASSLMASGLSYEQYF,TGTGCCAGCAGTTTAATGGCTAGCGGGTTGTCCTACGAGCAGTACTTC
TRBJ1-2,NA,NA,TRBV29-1,CSVFQGLIDGYTF,TGCAGCGTGTTCCAGGGATTAATTGATGGCTACACCTTC
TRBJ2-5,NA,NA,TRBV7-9,CASSLASAQETQYF,TGTGCCAGCAGCTTAGCTTCTGCACAAGAGACCCAGTACTTC
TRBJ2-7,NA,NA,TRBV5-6,CASSLGFKYYEQYF,TGTGCCAGCAGCTTGGGATTCAAGTACTACGAGCAGTACTTC
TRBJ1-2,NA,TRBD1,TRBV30,CAWRPIDRGTYGYTF,TGTGCCTGGAGACCCATCGACAGGGGCACATATGGCTACACCTTC
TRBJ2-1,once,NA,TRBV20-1,CSASPGGNEQFF,TGCAGTGCTAGTCCCGGAGGGAATGAGCAGTTCTTC
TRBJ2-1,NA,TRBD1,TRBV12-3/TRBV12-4,CASRVGTAYNEQFF,TGTGCCAGCAGAGTCGGGACAGCCTACAATGAGCAGTTCTTC
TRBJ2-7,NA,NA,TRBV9,CASGPLDEQYF,TGTGCCAGTGGACCCCTTGACGAGCAGTACTTC
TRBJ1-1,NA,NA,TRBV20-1,CSARDLTGNTEAFF,TGCAGTGCTAGAGATTTGACAGGGAACACTGAAGCTTTCTTT
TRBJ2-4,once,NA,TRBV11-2,CASRPTGTLGIQYF,TGTGCCAGCAGACCTACAGGCACCCTAGGCATTCAGTACTTC
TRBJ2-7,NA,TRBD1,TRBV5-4,CASRGDSIYEQYF,TGTGCCAGCAGGGGGGACAGCATCTACGAGCAGTACTTC
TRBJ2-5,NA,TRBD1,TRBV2,CASRARTGQAETQYF,TGTGCCAGCAGAGCAAGGACAGGGCAAGCGGAGACCCAGTACTTC
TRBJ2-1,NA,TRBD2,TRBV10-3,CAISESVLGGNEQFF,TGTGCCATCAGTGAGTCGGTATTGGGGGGGAATGAGCAGTTCTTC
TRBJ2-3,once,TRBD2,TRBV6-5,CASRGLGTGGTQYF,TGTGCCAGCAGAGGACTAGGGACCGGGGGTACGCAGTATTTT
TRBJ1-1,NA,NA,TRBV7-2,CASSHPRSTEAFF,TGTGCCAGCAGCCACCCCCGGAGCACTGAAGCTTTCTTT
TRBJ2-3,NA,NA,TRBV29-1,CSVAKGGSADTQYF,TGCAGCGTGGCGAAGGGGGGGTCCGCAGATACGCAGTATTTT
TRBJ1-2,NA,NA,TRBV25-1,CASSPSTEWAYGYTF,TGTGCCAGCAGTCCATCAACAGAATGGGCCTATGGCTACACCTTC
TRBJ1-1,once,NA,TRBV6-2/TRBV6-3,CASRALGGRAEAFF,TGTGCCAGCAGGGCCTTGGGAGGTAGGGCTGAAGCTTTCTTT
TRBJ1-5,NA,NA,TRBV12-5,CASGTNQPQHF,TGTGCTAGTGGTACTAATCAGCCCCAGCATTTT
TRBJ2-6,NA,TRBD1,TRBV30,CAGDRAGANVLTF,TGTGCCGGTGACAGGGCTGGGGCCAACGTCCTGACTTTC
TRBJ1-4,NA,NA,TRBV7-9,CASSLALGEVFF,TGTGCCAGCAGCTTAGCGCTGGGGGAGGTGTTTTTT
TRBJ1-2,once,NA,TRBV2,CAIQGYGYTF,TGTGCCATACAAGGCTATGGCTACACCTTC